The rows below give T cell receptor beta chains drawn from one sample of a study of T cell responses to AZD1222 COVID-19 vaccine. Data came from immunoSEQ multiplex PCR; TCRdb stores just in-frame clones and leaves some out. This sample has fewer than 50,000 clones, with 90% found just once. This sample comprised peripheral blood, obtained 28 days after the second AZD1222 dose. These receptors all stem from an adult who received the AZD1222 COVID-19 vaccine. Each CDR3 is given with its conserved first and last residue. Fields, in order: D gene, J gene, clone size, V gene, CDR3 DNA, CDR3 protein. D genes are given only for firm matches. Size tells how often a clone was seen (once, few, many) or the class of an expanded clone, and some rows leave it out.

d_gene: -; j_gene: TRBJ1-4; abundance: -; v_gene: TRBV7-6; CDR3nt: TGTGCCAGCAGCTTAGGGACAGTATTTGAAAAACTGTTTTTT; CDR3aa: CASSLGTVFEKLFF
d_gene: -; j_gene: TRBJ1-3; abundance: once; v_gene: TRBV4-3; CDR3nt: TGCGCCAGCAGCCAAGACTCTGGAAACACCATATATTTT; CDR3aa: CASSQDSGNTIYF
d_gene: TRBD2; j_gene: TRBJ2-3; abundance: -; v_gene: TRBV4-3; CDR3nt: TGCGCCAGCAGCCAAGACCCCCGCAGCGGGGGTACAGATACGCAGTATTTT; CDR3aa: CASSQDPRSGGTDTQYF
d_gene: -; j_gene: TRBJ1-4; abundance: -; v_gene: TRBV19; CDR3nt: TGTGCCAGTAGTATAAGGGGCAGGGAGGATGAAAAACTGTTTTTT; CDR3aa: CASSIRGREDEKLFF
d_gene: TRBD1; j_gene: TRBJ1-2; abundance: few; v_gene: TRBV4-1; CDR3nt: TGCGCCAGCAGCCACCCAGGGAGGGGGCCTTTCGGCTACACCTTC; CDR3aa: CASSHPGRGPFGYTF
d_gene: -; j_gene: TRBJ2-5; abundance: -; v_gene: TRBV2; CDR3nt: TGTGCCAGCACTTCTTTTGGAGAGACCCAGTACTTC; CDR3aa: CASTSFGETQYF
d_gene: -; j_gene: TRBJ1-6; abundance: -; v_gene: TRBV2; CDR3nt: TGTGCCAGCAGTTATAGAGAGAATTCACCCCTCCACTTT; CDR3aa: CASSYRENSPLHF
d_gene: -; j_gene: TRBJ1-2; abundance: -; v_gene: TRBV18; CDR3nt: TGTGCCAGCTCACCCGGTGCCCCAGGGTATGGCTACACCTTC; CDR3aa: CASSPGAPGYGYTF
d_gene: -; j_gene: TRBJ1-5; abundance: -; v_gene: TRBV19; CDR3nt: TGTGCCAGTAACTCTGGAGGGGATTATCAGCCCCAGCATTTT; CDR3aa: CASNSGGDYQPQHF
d_gene: -; j_gene: TRBJ1-1; abundance: -; v_gene: TRBV4-3; CDR3nt: TGCGCCAGCAGCCAAGTGGTAGGGGGAACTGAAGCTTTCTTT; CDR3aa: CASSQVVGGTEAFF
d_gene: -; j_gene: TRBJ1-5; abundance: -; v_gene: TRBV19; CDR3nt: TGTGCCAGTAGTATCCCAGGGAGGCCCCAGCATTTT; CDR3aa: CASSIPGRPQHF
d_gene: -; j_gene: TRBJ1-2; abundance: -; v_gene: TRBV11-2; CDR3nt: TGTGCCAGCAGCTTAGTCGGAACTAGCTATGGCTACACCTTC; CDR3aa: CASSLVGTSYGYTF
d_gene: TRBD1; j_gene: TRBJ2-7; abundance: -; v_gene: TRBV5-5; CDR3nt: TGTGCCAGCAGCTTTAGGACAGGCGACTCCTACGAGCAGTACTTC; CDR3aa: CASSFRTGDSYEQYF